These 32 T cell receptor beta chains originate from one sample sequenced in a study of blood T cell repertoires in COVID-19. Method: immunoSEQ multiplex PCR; TCRdb's copy keeps in-frame clones and lacks some. The sample lists roughly 140,000 clones, 84% occurring once. Sequenced sample: PBMCs or T cells enriched from blood (not recorded which). The receptors shown here come from a man between 50 and 59 years old in a cohort exposed to, infected with or recovered from COVID-19 (not recorded which).

V is TRBV7-8 and J is TRBJ2-5; perhaps TRBD2 as D (6 bases). Deletions cut 3 bases from V and 0 bases from J, with 11 bases between. CDR1 SGHVS and CDR2 FQNEAQ come from the germline V gene. This CDR3 is 15 amino acids long. The CDR3 nucleotides read TGTGCCAGCAGCTTGGGTAGCGGCTACCAAGAGACCCAGTACTTC. It yields the protein CASSLGSGYQETQYF.

V is TRBV5-1 and J is TRBJ1-2, with 8 bases fitting TRBD1. The junction had 3 bases not matched to a gene; V was cut back by 4 bases and J by 4 bases. Germline V gives CDR1 SGHRS, CDR2 YFSETQ. This CDR3 has 13 residues. The CDR3 DNA sequence: TGCGCCAGCAGCCCGGACAGGGCCTATGGCTACACCTTC. Protein product: CASSPDRAYGYTF.

The chain is built from TRBV18 and TRBJ1-3; D remains unclear. The CDR3 is 14 residues long. Germline CDR1 is KGHSH and CDR2 is LQKENI. Trimming took 3 bases from V and 1 from J, leaving 7 bases between them. DNA of the CDR3: TGTGCCAGCTCACCGGCATCTTCTGGAAACACCATATATTTT. It is translated as CASSPASSGNTIYF.

The genes are TRBV2 and TRBJ1-1, with D possibly TRBD1 on 6 matching bases. Germline V gene sequence: CDR1 SNHLY, CDR2 FYNNEI. The ends were cut back, 7 bases at V and 4 bases at J, with 13 bases in the middle. The CDR3 totals 13 residues. CDR3 protein: CASNPRGSTEAFF. The CDR3 nucleotides are TGTGCCAGCAATCCAAGGGGGAGCACTGAAGCTTTCTTT.

V gene TRBV9 combines with J gene TRBJ2-3; D unresolved. Germline V CDR1 and CDR2: SGDLS, YYNGEE. Trimming pared 0 bases from V and 2 bases from J, leaving 7 bases between. The CDR3 length is 14 residues. CDR3 residues: CASSVVAVTDTQYF. In DNA form, the CDR3 reads TGTGCCAGCAGCGTAGTCGCAGTCACAGATACGCAGTATTTT.

This rearrangement joins TRBV28 to TRBJ1-4; TRBD1 agrees at 9 bases. V dropped 2 bases and J dropped 10; count of bases not matched to a gene: 5. The CDR3 consists of 14 residues. Per the germline V gene, CDR1 is MDHEN and CDR2 is SYDVKM. This CDR3 reads CASSLGQGKGKLFF. The CDR3 bases are TGTGCCAGCAGTTTAGGACAGGGGAAAGGAAAACTGTTTTTT.

The chain has TRBV5-4 and TRBJ2-7, with 8 bases lining up with TRBD1. V shed 1 base and J 5 bases; nucleotides not matched to a gene: 5. The CDR3 is 14 amino acids. Germline CDR1 SGHNT, CDR2 YYREEE (reference sequence). CDR3 region: CASSLIQGADEQYF. The CDR3 DNA is TGTGCCAGCAGCTTGATCCAGGGGGCCGACGAGCAGTACTTC.

The genes are TRBV7-9 and TRBJ1-3; 11 nucleotides match TRBD1. Germline V gene data show CDR1 as SEHNR and CDR2 as FQNEAQ (reference sequence). With 5 bases clipped from V and 2 bases from J, the junction kept 2 bases outside the gene matches. The CDR3 spans 15 residues. This CDR3 is CASSLDRGPGNTIYF. The CDR3 nucleotides read TGTGCCAGCAGCCTGGACAGGGGGCCTGGAAACACCATATATTTT.

Only one count was recorded for this clone. The CDR3 DNA is TGCGCCAGCAGCCAAAGGGGAACCTACGAGCAGTACTTC. It translates to CASSQRGTYEQYF. The V gene is TRBV4-1, the J gene TRBJ2-7; tentative D call: TRBD1 (5 bases). V gave up 2 bases and J gave up 2 bases, with 7 bases separating them. Germline values: CDR1 MGHRA, CDR2 YSYEKL. This CDR3 is 13 amino acids long.

V is TRBV18 and J is TRBJ1-2; 7 bases align to TRBD1. This CDR3 spans 15 amino acids. Germline V lookup: CDR1 KGHSH, CDR2 LQKENI. With V trimmed by 7 bases and J by 8 bases, 16 bases remained unmatched. The CDR3 loop is CASWTGTGTLDGYTF. The CDR3 DNA reads TGTGCCAGCTGGACAGGTACCGGGACGTTGGACGGCTACACCTTC.

This chain joins TRBV15 and TRBJ2-2; the match to TRBD1 covers 7 bases. The CDR3 sequence is 15 residues long. The germline gives CDR1 LNHNV, CDR2 YYDKDF (reference sequence). Germline trimming cut 4 bases from V and 5 bases from J; bases unmatched to any gene: 7. The DNA of the CDR3 is TGTGCCACCAGCAAGGGGGCGATGTCTACCGGGGAGCTGTTTTTT. Translating it yields CATSKGAMSTGELFF.

This chain connects TRBV30 to TRBJ2-7; D is possibly TRBD2 (5 bases). The V end was cut by 2 bases, the J end by 5 bases, with 13 bases between. The CDR3 consists of 13 residues. Germline V gives CDR1 GTSNPN, CDR2 SVGIG (reference sequence). The CDR3 here is CAWSLNPGNEQYF. Here the CDR3 DNA reads TGTGCCTGGAGTCTAAATCCCGGGAACGAGCAGTACTTC.

The gene calls are TRBV9 and TRBJ2-2, with D possibly being TRBD1 (6 bases). Germline-derived CDR1 and CDR2 are SGDLS and YYNGEE. Trimming took off 0 bases at V and 5 bases at J, with 17 bases between the two ends. CDR3 length: 17 residues. The CDR3 nucleotides read TGTGCCAGCAGCGTAGTATATGGGGGCCCGTGGACCGGGGAGCTGTTTTTT. Translated, it gives CASSVVYGGPWTGELFF.

The CDR3 DNA sequence: TGTGCCAGCACCGAATTGCCCGGGACAGGGGCAAATGAGCAGTTCTTC. It codes for CASTELPGTGANEQFF. V is TRBV2 and J is TRBJ2-1; TRBD1 aligns across 10 bases. The CDR3 runs 16 residues. Germline V gives CDR1 SNHLY, CDR2 FYNNEI. V shed 7 bases, J shed 7 bases, and the junction held 13 bases outside the gene matches.

The V gene is TRBV6-1, the J gene TRBJ2-1, with D possibly matching TRBD2 (6 bases). The germline CDR1 and CDR2 sequences are MNHNS and SASEGT. The CDR3 spans 13 residues. V lost 0 bases and J 10 bases, leaving 10 bases between the germline ends. The CDR3 coding sequence is TGTGCCAGCAGTGAAGCGGGAGGTGGGGAGCAGTTCTTC. Its protein is CASSEAGGGEQFF.

This clone was counted between two and nine times. V gene TRBV18 combines with J gene TRBJ2-2; 10 nucleotides match TRBD1. CDR3 length: 16 residues. Trimming cost V 5 bases and J 6 bases; bases outside gene matches: 9. Germline-derived CDR1 and CDR2 are KGHSH and LQKENI. CDR3 in amino acids: CASSAMTGGSSGELFF. The CDR3 DNA is TGTGCCAGCTCAGCCATGACAGGGGGCTCCTCCGGGGAGCTGTTTTTT.

The J gene is TRBJ2-1, the V gene TRBV24-1, with 8 positions matching TRBD1. The V gene's germline CDR1 is KGHDR and CDR2 SFDVKD. There are 15 residues in the CDR3. With 9 bases clipped from V and 4 bases from J, the junction kept 10 bases outside the gene matches. The CDR3 is CATSDRGHTYNEQFF. DNA of the CDR3: TGTGCCACCTCTGACAGGGGCCATACATACAATGAGCAGTTCTTC.

The V gene is TRBV10-3, the J gene TRBJ1-3; possibly TRBD1 for D (5 bases). Trimming left V 6 bases short and J 2 bases short, with 11 bases between. The CDR3 contains 14 residues. From germline, CDR1 is ENHRY and CDR2 SYGVKD. The DNA for the CDR3 is TGTGCCATCAGCCAAGACAGTGCTGGAAACACCATATATTTT. Translation: CAISQDSAGNTIYF.

The chain uses TRBV10-2 and TRBJ2-1, with 12 nucleotides matching TRBD1. The CDR3 totals 15 residues. The J segment lost 8 bases and the V segment lost 3 bases, leaving 5 bases of the junction unmatched. CDR1 and CDR2 from the germline V gene are WSHSY and SAAADI. CDR3 amino acids: CASSDPGQGAYEQFF. The CDR3 DNA reads TGCGCCAGCAGTGACCCGGGACAGGGGGCTTATGAGCAGTTCTTC.

This clone came up once. The chain recombines TRBV28 with TRBJ2-7, with 7 bases that match TRBD1. CDR1 MDHEN and CDR2 SYDVKM come from the germline V gene. CDR3 length equals 14 residues. V lost 5 bases, J lost 4 bases, and 8 bases stayed unmatched. The CDR3 loop is CASSRGTDPYEQYF. The CDR3 nucleotides read TGTGCCAGCAGTCGTGGGACAGATCCGTACGAGCAGTACTTC. Variable domain in full (rest from reference TRBV28 and TRBJ2-7): DVKVTQSSRYLVKRTGEKVFLECVQDMDHENMFWYRQDPGLGLRLIYFSYDVKMKEKGDIPEGYSVSREKKERFSLILESASTNQTSMYLCASSRGTDPYEQYFGPGTRLTVT.

A remark on this clone: The junction and the germline gene differ at one end; a read error may be behind it. This chain connects TRBV24-1 to TRBJ2-2; a possible D gene is TRBD1 (6 bases). The germline V gene has CDR1 KGHDR and CDR2 SFDVKD. This CDR3 spans 13 amino acids. The CDR3 protein is CAISDGQPGELFF. CDR3 sequence (DNA): TGTGCCATCAGTGATGGACAGCCCGGGGAGCTGTTTTTT.

In its sample, this clone was seen many times. The same CDR3 is also encoded by other DNA sequences in this sample. The chain is built from TRBV28 and TRBJ2-3; TRBD2 matches at 7 bases. CDR3 length equals 14 residues. CDR1 and CDR2 (germline): MDHEN, SYDVKM. V gave up 6 bases and J gave up 1 base; unmatched junction bases: 4. CDR3 coding DNA: TGTGCCAGCAGCTTCCTAGCGGGCACAGATACGCAGTATTTT. It translates to CASSFLAGTDTQYF.

The chain has TRBV28 and TRBJ1-3; perhaps TRBD1 as D (5 bases). CDR1 and CDR2 from the germline V gene are MDHEN and SYDVKM. With 5 bases removed from V and 0 bases from J, the gap between germline ends came to 8 bases. The CDR3 extends over 14 amino acids. The CDR3 loop reads CASSSRVSGNTIYF. In nucleotides, the CDR3 is TGTGCCAGCAGTAGCAGGGTCTCTGGAAACACCATATATTTT.

This sequence joins TRBV2 and TRBJ1-6; D ambiguous. The CDR3 has 13 residues. Germline V gene data show CDR1 as SNHLY and CDR2 as FYNNEI. Trimming cost V 11 bases and J 0 bases, with 8 bases left between them. CDR3 DNA: TGTGCCCTAGTAAGCTCCTATAATTCACCCCTCCACTTT. Protein product: CALVSSYNSPLHF.

The chain links TRBV5-6 to TRBJ2-7, with D uncertain. Germline CDR1 reads SGHDT; CDR2 reads YYEEEE. CDR3 length: 11 residues. Trimming cost V 2 bases and J 5 bases, with 5 bases left between them. The DNA for the CDR3 is TGTGCCAGCAGCTTCGTCCACGAGCAGTACTTC. Amino acid sequence: CASSFVHEQYF.

This clone was seen only once. The rearrangement uses TRBV30 and TRBJ1-2, with TRBD1 matching 10 bases. The trim removed 5 bases at V and 5 bases at J, leaving 5 bases unmatched. Germline CDR1 and CDR2: GTSNPN and SVGIG (reference sequence). CDR3 length: 13 amino acids. The CDR3 region has the DNA TGTGCCTGGGCCGACAGGGGGCGGTATGGCTACACCTTC. Its protein is CAWADRGRYGYTF.

The V call is TRBV4-3, the J call TRBJ2-7; 7 nucleotides match TRBD1. Germline CDR1 and CDR2: LGHNA and YSLEER. The CDR3 consists of 14 residues. Trimming at V came to 1 base and at J to 1 base, leaving 1 base not matched to a gene. Here the CDR3 DNA reads TGCGCCAGCAGCCAAGGGGACAGATCCTACGAGCAGTACTTC. This encodes CASSQGDRSYEQYF.

The chain recombines TRBV19 with TRBJ2-5; weak D call: TRBD1 (5 bases). The CDR3 sequence is 14 residues long. Trimming removed 1 base from V and 3 bases from J, with 9 bases in between. Germline-derived CDR1 and CDR2 are LNHDA and SQIVND (reference sequence). The CDR3 spells CASSIAEGEETQYF. CDR3 DNA: TGTGCCAGTAGTATAGCAGAAGGGGAAGAGACCCAGTACTTC.

The CDR3 is CASSTQGGKKQPQHF. CDR3 DNA: TGTGCCAGTAGTACACAGGGGGGGAAAAAACAGCCCCAGCATTTT. The rearrangement joins TRBV19 to TRBJ1-5, with 8 bases lining up with TRBD1. V was clipped by 4 bases and J by 7 bases; unmatched bases: 9. Germline V gene data show CDR1 as LNHDA and CDR2 as SQIVND (reference sequence). The CDR3 is made up of 15 amino acids.

J is TRBJ2-1 and V is TRBV19; D perhaps matches TRBD2 (6 bases). V lost 3 bases to trimming and J lost 9 bases, with 21 bases between them. The CDR3 extends over 16 amino acids. Germline V gives CDR1 LNHDA, CDR2 SQIVND (reference sequence). CDR3 bases: TGTGCCAGTAGTATCACCGGGACTTACCTCGGGGCTGAGCAGTTCTTC. Translated: CASSITGTYLGAEQFF. Full variable domain (missing parts from reference TRBV19 and TRBJ2-1): DGGITQSPKYLFRKEGQNVTLSCEQNLNHDAMYWYRQDPGQGLRLIYYSQIVNDFQKGDIAEGYSVSREKKESFPLTVTSAQKNPTAFYLCASSITGTYLGAEQFFGPGTRLTVL.

The rearrangement uses TRBV6-5 and TRBJ2-2; 8 bases are shared with TRBD2. The CDR3 has 15 residues. Germline V gene sequence: CDR1 MNHEY, CDR2 SVGAGI. J gave up 2 bases and V 6 bases, and 5 bases lay outside the gene matches. CDR3 region: CASRRGLVNTGELFF. CDR3 nucleotide sequence: TGTGCCAGCAGGCGGGGACTAGTAAACACCGGGGAGCTGTTTTTT.

The chain has TRBV7-8 and TRBJ2-3, with D perhaps TRBD2 (5 bases). Trimming pared 0 bases from V and 4 bases from J, leaving 14 bases between. The CDR3 runs to 16 residues. Germline loops: CDR1 SGHVS, CDR2 FQNEAQ. The CDR3 region is CASSLASGEGPDTQYF. CDR3 DNA: TGTGCCAGCAGCTTAGCATCGGGTGAGGGCCCAGATACGCAGTATTTT.